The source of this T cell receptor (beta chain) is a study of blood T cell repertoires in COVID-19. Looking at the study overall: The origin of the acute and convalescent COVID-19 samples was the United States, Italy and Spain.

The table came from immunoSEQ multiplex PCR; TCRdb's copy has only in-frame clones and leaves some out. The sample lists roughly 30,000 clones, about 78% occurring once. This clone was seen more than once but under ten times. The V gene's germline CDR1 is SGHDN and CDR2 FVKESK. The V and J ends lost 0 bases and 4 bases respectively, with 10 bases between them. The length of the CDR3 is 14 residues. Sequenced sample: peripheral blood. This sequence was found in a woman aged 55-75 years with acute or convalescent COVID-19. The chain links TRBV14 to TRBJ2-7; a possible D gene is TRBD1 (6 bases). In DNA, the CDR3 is TGTGCCAGCAGCCAAGAGGGGGCGTTTTACGAGCAGTACTTC. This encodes CASSQEGAFYEQYF.